A single sample gave rise to the 25 T cell receptor beta chains below, sequenced in a study of cytomegalovirus exposure and HLA in healthy donors. A multiplex PCR was run with 60 Vbeta primers and 13 Jbeta primers. Sequenced by immunoSEQ multiplex PCR; TCRdb stores in-frame clones only, minus some. Among around 190,000 clones listed, more than 75% were seen once. Sequenced material: PBMCs. These receptors all come from a woman aged 50 to 65 in good health and CMV-seronegative.

The V call is TRBV7-9, the J call TRBJ2-7, with D maybe TRBD2 (5 bases). This CDR3 comprises 15 residues. Germline V lookup: CDR1 SEHNR, CDR2 FQNEAQ (reference sequence). The ends were cut back, 7 bases at V and 3 bases at J, with 19 bases in the middle. The CDR3: CASTFLEATGYEQYF. In DNA form, the CDR3 reads TGTGCCAGCACCTTCCTGGAGGCTACCGGCTACGAGCAGTACTTC.

The chain links TRBV19 to TRBJ2-3; D is possibly TRBD1 (5 bases). Germline-derived CDR1 and CDR2 are LNHDA and SQIVND (reference sequence). V lost 2 bases to trimming and J lost 6 bases, with 9 bases between them. This CDR3 region has 13 residues. The CDR3 DNA sequence: TGTGCCAGTAGTATAACGACAGTGGATACGCAGTATTTT. Translation gives CASSITTVDTQYF.

The chain employs TRBV10-3 and TRBJ2-5; 10 bases line up with TRBD1. The DNA end is more similar to TRBJ2-7, so the J call may be wrong. Germline values: CDR1 ENHRY, CDR2 SYGVKD. This CDR3 comprises 14 residues. The CDR3 region has the DNA TGTGCCATCAGGATGCCGGGACAGGGGTACGAGCAGTACTTC. Protein: CAIRMPGQGYEQYF.

This chain connects TRBV15 to TRBJ1-6; no reliable D call. Between the trimmed V and J ends, which lost 0 bases and 10 bases, there was a span of 10 bases. Per germline, CDR1 LNHNV and CDR2 YYDKDF (reference sequence). The CDR3 is 14 residues long. The CDR3 nucleotides are TGTGCCACCAGCAGAGACGTTGCTAGATCACCCCTCCACTTT. This gives the protein CATSRDVARSPLHF.

The gene calls are TRBV5-4 and TRBJ1-1; 9 bases agree with TRBD1. The ends lost 4 bases at V and 1 base at J; junction bases unmatched: 8. The CDR3 spans 16 residues. Germline CDR1 reads SGHNT; CDR2 reads YYREEE (reference sequence). The CDR3 region is CASSPLTDRGNTEAFF. CDR3 nucleotide sequence: TGTGCCAGCAGCCCGTTAACGGACAGGGGGAACACTGAAGCTTTCTTT.

The V gene is TRBV27, the J gene TRBJ2-3; TRBD1 matches 8 bases. The germline gives CDR1 MNHEY, CDR2 SMNVEV (reference sequence). The CDR3 contains 16 residues. The V segment lost 6 bases and the J segment 4 bases; nucleotides outside the gene matches: 12. The CDR3 bases are TGTGCCAGCAGGGGGACAGGTTTAATACACGCAGATACGCAGTATTTT. Protein product: CASRGTGLIHADTQYF.

The chain links TRBV30 to TRBJ2-2; TRBD1 agrees at 7 bases. Germline values: CDR1 GTSNPN, CDR2 SVGIG (reference sequence). The V segment lost 0 bases and the J segment 0 bases; nucleotides outside the gene matches: 4. This CDR3 has 16 amino acids. The chain's CDR3 is CAWSVGGRANTGELFF. CDR3 bases: TGTGCCTGGAGTGTAGGGGGCAGGGCGAACACCGGGGAGCTGTTTTTT.

The chain combines TRBV28 with TRBJ2-1; 8 nucleotides agree with TRBD2. Germline CDR1 and CDR2: MDHEN and SYDVKM. The CDR3 consists of 15 residues. V was clipped by 2 bases and J by 9 bases; unmatched bases: 9. CDR3 protein: CASSLGLAGRGEQFF. DNA for the CDR3: TGTGCCAGCAGTTTAGGTTTAGCGGGACGGGGTGAGCAGTTCTTC.

The chain has TRBV19 and TRBJ1-1; no reliable D call. The germline gives CDR1 LNHDA, CDR2 SQIVND (reference sequence). V lost 6 bases to trimming and J lost 5 bases, with 10 bases between them. The CDR3 has 12 residues. CDR3 in amino acids: CASRSSGTEAFF. The DNA for the CDR3 is TGTGCCAGTAGAAGCAGCGGTACTGAAGCTTTCTTT.

The CDR3 bases are TGTGCCAGCAGTTTATCGCCAACAGTCTATGGCTACACCTTC. Its protein product is CASSLSPTVYGYTF. The chain has TRBV27 and TRBJ1-2; D unclear. The CDR3 sequence is 14 residues long. V lost 0 bases, J lost 4 bases, and 9 bases lay in between. Germline lookup yields CDR1 MNHEY and CDR2 SMNVEV (reference sequence).

This sequence joins TRBV27 and TRBJ1-2; 7 bases agree with TRBD1. The CDR3 spans 15 residues. CDR1 and CDR2 (germline): MNHEY, SMNVEV (reference sequence). V lost 5 bases, J lost 7 bases, and 13 bases stayed unmatched. CDR3 coding DNA: TGTGCCAGCAGTACTAACAGGGGCCCGAGTCGTGGCTACACCTTC. This gives the protein CASSTNRGPSRGYTF.

This clone came up once. The chain joins TRBV29-1 to TRBJ2-1; TRBD2 aligns across 15 bases. CDR1 is SQVTM, CDR2 ANQGSEA, per germline. The CDR3 extends over 13 amino acids. V shed 6 bases and J 8 bases; nucleotides not matched to a gene: 2. CDR3 nucleotides: TGCAGCGTCGGGACTAGCGGGAGGTATGAGCAGTTCTTC. The encoded protein is CSVGTSGRYEQFF.

The V call is TRBV6-5, the J call TRBJ1-1; TRBD1 aligns across 7 bases. Germline values: CDR1 MNHEY, CDR2 SVGAGI. V trimming: 8 bases; J trimming: 0 bases; junction bases outside the gene matches: 9. This CDR3 comprises 15 residues. The CDR3: CASRKGTEMNTEAFF. The CDR3 region has the DNA TGTGCCAGCCGCAAGGGGACAGAGATGAACACTGAAGCTTTCTTT.

The genes are TRBV5-5 and TRBJ1-6; possible D gene TRBD1, 6 bases. The CDR3 extends over 17 amino acids. Germline V lookup: CDR1 SGHKS, CDR2 YYEKEE (reference sequence). V lost 2 bases to trimming and J lost 0 bases, with 12 bases between them. CDR3 coding DNA: TGTGCCAGCAGCTTCGGGGACACGAGCTCCTATAATTCACCCCTCCACTTT. Protein product: CASSFGDTSSYNSPLHF.

The gene calls are TRBV7-2 and TRBJ2-7, with 9 bases that match TRBD1. V lost 5 bases and J lost 3; bases outside the gene matches: 8. Germline V gene data show CDR1 as SGHTA and CDR2 as FQGNSA. CDR3 length: 15 residues. In DNA, the CDR3 is TGTGCCAGCAGCCCCCAGGGACAGGGACTCTACGAGCAGTACTTC. It encodes CASSPQGQGLYEQYF.

The chain employs TRBV13 and TRBJ1-5; tentative D call: TRBD1 (5 bases). Germline V gene lookup returns CDR1 PRHDT and CDR2 FYEKMQ (reference sequence). Trimming took off 2 bases at V and 4 bases at J, with 9 bases between the two ends. The CDR3 has 14 amino acids. The CDR3 coding sequence is TGTGCCAGCAGCTTATCGGGGGATAATCAGCCCCAGCATTTT. Translating gives CASSLSGDNQPQHF.

This clone has just a few counts. The J gene is TRBJ1-1, the V gene TRBV2; perhaps TRBD1 as D (6 bases). The germline V gene encodes CDR1 SNHLY and CDR2 FYNNEI. The CDR3 spans 15 residues. V was pared by 4 bases and J by 3 bases, with 15 bases between. The CDR3, as DNA: TGTGCCAGCAGTGTTCGGGGGGCCGGTGACACTGAAGCTTTCTTT. The encoded protein is CASSVRGAGDTEAFF.

The chain couples TRBV7-3 to TRBJ1-5; D is possibly TRBD1 (5 bases). V gave up 0 bases and J gave up 1 base, with 7 bases separating them. This CDR3 contains 15 residues. Germline assignment: CDR1 SGHTA and CDR2 FQGTGA. The CDR3 sequence: CASSLTPGSNQPQHF. The CDR3 DNA is TGTGCCAGCAGCTTAACGCCAGGGAGCAATCAGCCCCAGCATTTT.

The rearrangement links TRBV2 to TRBJ2-7; 8 bases map to TRBD2. This CDR3 region has 13 residues. The germline gives CDR1 SNHLY, CDR2 FYNNEI. The ends lost 6 bases at V and 1 base at J; junction bases unmatched: 2. The CDR3 here is CASRERESYEQYF. CDR3 coding DNA: TGTGCCAGCAGGGAGCGGGAGTCCTACGAGCAGTACTTC.

The rearrangement links TRBV18 to TRBJ1-5, with D perhaps matching TRBD1 (6 bases). Per germline, CDR1 KGHSH and CDR2 LQKENI. Trimming pared 2 bases from V and 3 bases from J, leaving 11 bases between. The CDR3 extends over 15 amino acids. The CDR3, as DNA: TGTGCCAGCTCACCAAGCGGGGGGCCCAATCAGCCCCAGCATTTT. Protein sequence: CASSPSGGPNQPQHF.

V and J are TRBV7-9 and TRBJ1-2; 10 positions agree with TRBD1. V lost 0 bases, J lost 7 bases, and 11 bases stayed unmatched. This CDR3 has 17 residues. Germline V CDR1 and CDR2: SEHNR, FQNEAQ (reference sequence). The CDR3 nucleotides are TGTGCCAGCAGCTTAGCGTTAGGACAGGGGGACGGAAGTGGCTACACCTTC. This encodes CASSLALGQGDGSGYTF.

The rearrangement links TRBV30 to TRBJ2-1; 9 bases line up with TRBD2. Germline V gives CDR1 GTSNPN, CDR2 SVGIG (reference sequence). V lost 3 bases and J lost 6; bases outside the gene matches: 12. The length of the CDR3 is 16 residues. CDR3 in DNA: TGTGCCTGGAGCCGTCTACTAGCGGGTTCGTCCAATGAGCAGTTCTTC. This sequence encodes CAWSRLLAGSSNEQFF.

The V gene is TRBV27, the J gene TRBJ2-7; 7 bases fit TRBD2. The CDR3 runs to 16 residues. V dropped 3 bases and J dropped 1; count of bases not matched to a gene: 9. The germline V gene encodes CDR1 MNHEY and CDR2 SMNVEV (reference sequence). CDR3 residues: CASSFRGLPLSYEQYF. CDR3 DNA: TGTGCCAGCAGTTTTCGGGGACTACCCTTATCCTACGAGCAGTACTTC.

This chain joins TRBV28 and TRBJ2-2; 12 bases are shared with TRBD2. CDR1 and CDR2 from the germline V gene are MDHEN and SYDVKM. The CDR3 totals 21 residues. The V and J ends lost 1 base and 4 bases, in that order; junction bases with no gene match: 16. Written as DNA, the CDR3 is TGTGCCAGCAGTTTATACGGCGGGGGGCTAGCGGGAGGGCCGGGCACCGGGGAGCTGTTTTTT. Translation: CASSLYGGGLAGGPGTGELFF.

The genes are TRBV29-1 and TRBJ1-5, with a tentative D call TRBD1 (5 bases). Germline V gene sequence: CDR1 SQVTM, CDR2 ANQGSEA. The V end was cut by 5 bases, the J end by 2 bases, with 13 bases between. The CDR3 extends over 14 amino acids. DNA of the CDR3: TGCAGCGTTCAGGAGGGGATGGGCAATCAGCCCCAGCATTTT. Translated, it gives CSVQEGMGNQPQHF.